The 15 T cell receptor beta chains below come from one sample, sequenced in a study of cytomegalovirus exposure and HLA in healthy donors. TCRdb's copy holds only in-frame clones and misses some; the assay was immunoSEQ multiplex PCR. This table holds under 250,000 clones, 87% found once. Sequencing used PBMCs. The receptors shown here come from a man aged 18 to 35 in good health and CMV-seropositive.

The rearrangement uses TRBV4-1 and TRBJ2-1; D uncertain. V was cut by 1 base and J by 9 bases, with 7 bases left in between. The CDR3 loop spans 12 amino acids. Germline V gene sequence: CDR1 MGHRA, CDR2 YSYEKL. The CDR3 DNA sequence: TGCGCCAGCAGCCAAGTGTGGTCTGAGCAGTTCTTC. Translation gives CASSQVWSEQFF.

The genes are TRBV4-1 and TRBJ2-3; TRBD2 matches 11 bases. The CDR3 loop spans 19 amino acids. Germline values: CDR1 MGHRA, CDR2 YSYEKL. After removal of 2 bases from V and 0 bases from J, the junction contained 10 bases not matched to a gene. The CDR3 DNA reads TGCGCCAGCAGCCAACAAACTAGCGGGAGACCCCTTAGCACAGATACGCAGTATTTT. It specifies CASSQQTSGRPLSTDTQYF.

The V gene is TRBV4-2, the J gene TRBJ2-1; perhaps TRBD1 as D (7 bases). CDR3 length: 16 amino acids. Germline-derived CDR1 and CDR2 are LGHNA and YNFKEQ. Trimming took 4 bases from V and 1 from J, leaving 14 bases between them. This chain's CDR3 is CASSPRDSISYNEQFF. The DNA of the CDR3 is TGTGCCAGCAGCCCGCGGGACAGTATATCCTACAATGAGCAGTTCTTC.

This clone has ten or more counts. The V gene is TRBV7-9, the J gene TRBJ1-4; tentative D call: TRBD1 (6 bases). The germline V and J ends were trimmed by 2 bases and 2 bases, with 12 bases remaining between them. The CDR3 is 16 amino acids. Looked up from germline, CDR1 is SEHNR and CDR2 is FQNEAQ (reference sequence). CDR3 bases: TGTGCCAGCAGCTTAACAGGGCGGGGTACTAATGAAAAACTGTTTTTT. Translation: CASSLTGRGTNEKLFF. The complete variable domain, with remaining parts taken from reference TRBV7-9 and TRBJ1-4, reads DTGVSQNPRHKITKRGQNVTFRCDPISEHNRLYWYRQTLGQGPEFLTYFQNEAQLEKSRLLSDRFSAERPKGSFSTLEIQRTEQGDSAMYLCASSLTGRGTNEKLFFGSGTQLSVL.

This clone was seen only once. The chain combines TRBV2 with TRBJ2-2; tentative D call: TRBD1 (6 bases). The CDR3 extends over 15 amino acids. Germline V gene lookup returns CDR1 SNHLY and CDR2 FYNNEI. The germline V and J ends were trimmed by 3 bases and 0 bases, with 8 bases remaining between them. CDR3 sequence (DNA): TGTGCCAGCAGTGAGTGGACAGCGAACACCGGGGAGCTGTTTTTT. This translates into CASSEWTANTGELFF.

This clone was seen a few times. The J gene is TRBJ1-2, the V gene TRBV6-6; D remains ambiguous. V lost 4 bases and J 8 bases, leaving 14 bases between the germline ends. Germline V lookup: CDR1 MNHNY, CDR2 SVGAGI (reference sequence). There are 13 residues in the CDR3. CDR3 nucleotides: TGTGCCAGCAGTTTATTGGGGTTTCGGGGCTACACCTTC. Residues: CASSLLGFRGYTF.

The chain has TRBV7-6 and TRBJ1-1; D call uncertain. Germline V lookup: CDR1 SGHVS, CDR2 FNYEAQ. This CDR3 is built from 15 residues. Trimming stripped 4 bases from V and 1 base from J, with 13 bases between. CDR3 protein: CASSSPRAGNTEAFF. CDR3 nucleotides: TGTGCCAGCAGCTCCCCCCGAGCTGGGAACACTGAAGCTTTCTTT.

This clone has a single count. The chain combines TRBV5-6 with TRBJ2-5; D gene unclear. This CDR3 comprises 12 residues. The germline CDR1 and CDR2 sequences are SGHDT and YYEEEE. Trimming took 0 bases from V and 5 from J, leaving 5 bases between them. CDR3 in DNA: TGTGCCAGCAGCTTGGGTCGGGAGACCCAGTACTTC. Protein product: CASSLGRETQYF.

The rearrangement joins TRBV7-2 to TRBJ2-7, with 8 bases aligning to TRBD2. J gave up 0 bases and V 3 bases, and 4 bases lay outside the gene matches. CDR1 is SGHTA, CDR2 FQGNSA, per germline. The CDR3 length is 15 residues. CDR3 protein: CASSFQSGSSYEQYF. The DNA of the CDR3 is TGTGCCAGCAGCTTCCAAAGCGGGAGCTCCTACGAGCAGTACTTC.

This rearrangement joins TRBV30 to TRBJ2-1, with D unresolved. The CDR3 spans 12 residues. In germline, CDR1 is GTSNPN, CDR2 SVGIG (reference sequence). The V and J ends lost 3 bases and 7 bases respectively, with 10 bases between them. The CDR3 region is CAWSAERNEQFF. The CDR3 DNA reads as TGTGCCTGGAGCGCGGAAAGAAATGAGCAGTTCTTC.

The V and J genes are TRBV28 and TRBJ2-1, with 10 nucleotides matching TRBD2. The germline V gene encodes CDR1 MDHEN and CDR2 SYDVKM. After removal of 6 bases from V and 4 bases from J, the junction contained 6 bases not matched to a gene. The CDR3 covers 15 residues. For the CDR3, the DNA is TGTGCCAGCAGCCCCGGACTAGCGGAATACAATGAGCAGTTCTTC. As protein: CASSPGLAEYNEQFF. Full variable domain (outside the CDR3, taken from reference TRBV28 and TRBJ2-1): DVKVTQSSRYLVKRTGEKVFLECVQDMDHENMFWYRQDPGLGLRLIYFSYDVKMKEKGDIPEGYSVSREKKERFSLILESASTNQTSMYLCASSPGLAEYNEQFFGPGTRLTVL.

This sequence joins TRBV14 and TRBJ2-1; 11 positions agree with TRBD1. The germline V gene has CDR1 SGHDN and CDR2 FVKESK. The V gene end was trimmed by 1 base and the J gene end by 7 bases; junction bases not matched to a gene: 6. This CDR3 region has 16 residues. The CDR3 sequence is CASSQGTGGHRNEQFF. The CDR3 DNA is TGTGCCAGCAGCCAAGGGACAGGGGGCCACCGGAATGAGCAGTTCTTC.

The rearrangement uses TRBV5-4 and TRBJ2-3; the match to TRBD2 covers 8 bases. The CDR3 has 14 amino acids. Unmatched junction bases numbered 1, after V lost 4 bases and J lost 0 bases. CDR1 and CDR2 from the germline V gene are SGHNT and YYREEE (reference sequence). In nucleotides, the CDR3 is TGTGCCAGCAGCGCTAGCGGGAGCACAGATACGCAGTATTTT. As protein: CASSASGSTDTQYF.

This rearrangement joins TRBV7-6 to TRBJ2-7; 8 bases line up with TRBD2. J was trimmed by 6 bases and V by 4 bases; bases with no gene match: 5. CDR1 and CDR2 (germline): SGHVS, FNYEAQ. The CDR3 runs 13 residues. The CDR3 DNA is TGTGCCAGCAGCTCGGGGACTAGTGTCGAGCAGTACTTC. It encodes CASSSGTSVEQYF.

The chain links TRBV7-6 to TRBJ2-5; 8 positions match TRBD2. V lost 5 bases and J lost 7; bases outside the gene matches: 9. The CDR3 is made up of 14 amino acids. Per germline, CDR1 SGHVS and CDR2 FNYEAQ. The CDR3 DNA follows: TGTGCCAGCAGCCTGATAGCGGGATCCGCGACCCAGTACTTC. Protein product: CASSLIAGSATQYF. Full variable domain (rest looked up from reference TRBV7-6 and TRBJ2-5): GAGVSQSPRYKVTKRGQDVALRCDPISGHVSLYWYRQALGQGPEFLTYFNYEAQQDKSGLPNDRFSAERPEGSISTLTIQRTEQRDSAMYRCASSLIAGSATQYFGPGTRLLVL.